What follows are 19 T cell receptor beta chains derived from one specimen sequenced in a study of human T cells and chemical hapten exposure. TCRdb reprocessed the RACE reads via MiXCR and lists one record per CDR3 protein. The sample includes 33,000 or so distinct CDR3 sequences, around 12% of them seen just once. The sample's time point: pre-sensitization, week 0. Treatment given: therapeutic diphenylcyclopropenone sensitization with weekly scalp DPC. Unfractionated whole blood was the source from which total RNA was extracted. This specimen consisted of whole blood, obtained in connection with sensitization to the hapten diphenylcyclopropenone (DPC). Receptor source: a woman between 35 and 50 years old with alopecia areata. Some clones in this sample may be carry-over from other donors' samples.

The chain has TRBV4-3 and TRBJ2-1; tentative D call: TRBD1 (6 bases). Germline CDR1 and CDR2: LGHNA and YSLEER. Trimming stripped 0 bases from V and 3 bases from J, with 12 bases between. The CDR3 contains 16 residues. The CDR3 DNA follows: TGCGCCAGCAGCCAAGATTCCCAGGGGAACTACAATGAGCAGTTCTTC. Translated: CASSQDSQGNYNEQFF.

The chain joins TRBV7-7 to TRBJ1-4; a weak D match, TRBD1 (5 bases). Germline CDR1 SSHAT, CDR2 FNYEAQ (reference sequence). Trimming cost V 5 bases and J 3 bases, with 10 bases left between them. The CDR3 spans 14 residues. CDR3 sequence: CASSPGTANEKLFF. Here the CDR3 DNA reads TGTGCCAGCAGCCCCGGGACGGCTAATGAAAAACTGTTTTTT.

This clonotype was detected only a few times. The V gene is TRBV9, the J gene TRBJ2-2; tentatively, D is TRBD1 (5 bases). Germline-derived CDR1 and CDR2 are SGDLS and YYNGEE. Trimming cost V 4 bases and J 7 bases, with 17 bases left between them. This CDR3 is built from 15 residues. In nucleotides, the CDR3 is TGTGCCAGCAGCATCTTCCAGGGTCCAGACGGGGAGCTGTTTTTT. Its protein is CASSIFQGPDGELFF. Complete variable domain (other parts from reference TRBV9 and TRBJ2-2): DSGVTQTPKHLITATGQRVTLRCSPRSGDLSVYWYQQSLDQGLQFLIQYYNGEERAKGNILERFSAQQFPDLHSELNLSSLELGDSALYFCASSIFQGPDGELFFGEGSRLTVL.

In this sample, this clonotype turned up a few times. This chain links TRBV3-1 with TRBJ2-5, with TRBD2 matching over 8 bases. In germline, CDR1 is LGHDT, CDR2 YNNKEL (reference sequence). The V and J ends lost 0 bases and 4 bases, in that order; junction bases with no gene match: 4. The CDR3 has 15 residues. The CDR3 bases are TGTGCCAGCAGCCAAGATATCCTAGCGGGAGAGACCCAGTACTTC. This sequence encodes CASSQDILAGETQYF.

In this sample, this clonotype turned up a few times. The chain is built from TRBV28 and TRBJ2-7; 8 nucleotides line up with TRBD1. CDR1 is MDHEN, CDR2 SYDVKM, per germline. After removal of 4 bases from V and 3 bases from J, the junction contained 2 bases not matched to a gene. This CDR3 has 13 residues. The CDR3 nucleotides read TGTGCCAGCAGTTCCGGACAGGGCTACGAGCAGTACTTC. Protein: CASSSGQGYEQYF.

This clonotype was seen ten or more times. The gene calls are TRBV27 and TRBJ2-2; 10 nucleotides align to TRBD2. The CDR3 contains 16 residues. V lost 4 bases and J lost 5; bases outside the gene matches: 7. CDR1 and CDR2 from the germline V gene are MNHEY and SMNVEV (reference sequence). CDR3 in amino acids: CASSSLAGDKTGELFF. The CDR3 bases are TGTGCCAGCAGTTCCCTAGCGGGGGACAAAACCGGGGAGCTGTTTTTT.

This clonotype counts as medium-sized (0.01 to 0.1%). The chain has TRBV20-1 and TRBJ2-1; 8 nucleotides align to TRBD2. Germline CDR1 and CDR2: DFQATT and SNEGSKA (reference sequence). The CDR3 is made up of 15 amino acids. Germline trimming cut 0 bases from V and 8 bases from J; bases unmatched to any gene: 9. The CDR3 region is CSARDLASGSHEQFF. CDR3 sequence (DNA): TGCAGTGCTAGAGATCTGGCCAGCGGGAGCCATGAGCAGTTCTTC.

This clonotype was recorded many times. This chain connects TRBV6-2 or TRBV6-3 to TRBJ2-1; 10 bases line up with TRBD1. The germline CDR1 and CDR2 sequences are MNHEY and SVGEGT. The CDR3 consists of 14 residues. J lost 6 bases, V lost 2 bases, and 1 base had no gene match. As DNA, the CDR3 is TGTGCCAGCAGTTACAGGACAGGGGGCAATGAGCAGTTCTTC. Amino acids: CASSYRTGGNEQFF.

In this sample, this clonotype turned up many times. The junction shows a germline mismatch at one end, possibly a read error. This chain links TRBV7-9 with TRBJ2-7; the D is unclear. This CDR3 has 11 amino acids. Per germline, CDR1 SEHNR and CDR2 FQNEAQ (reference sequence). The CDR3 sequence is CASSLDFEEYF. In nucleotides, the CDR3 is TGTGCCAGCAGCTTAGATTTCGAGGAGTACTTC.

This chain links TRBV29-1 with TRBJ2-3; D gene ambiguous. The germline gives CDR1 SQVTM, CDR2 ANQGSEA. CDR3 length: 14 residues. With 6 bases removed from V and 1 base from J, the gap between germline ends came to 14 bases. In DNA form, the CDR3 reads TGCAGCGTGCTGGGCCACCTGCGCACAGATACGCAGTATTTT. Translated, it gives CSVLGHLRTDTQYF.

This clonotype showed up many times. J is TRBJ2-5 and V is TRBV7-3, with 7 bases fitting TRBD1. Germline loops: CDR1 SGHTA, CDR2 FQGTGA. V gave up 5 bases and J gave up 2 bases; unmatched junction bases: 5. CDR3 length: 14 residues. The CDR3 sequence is CASSPGQPQETQYF. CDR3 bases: TGTGCCAGCAGCCCGGGACAGCCTCAAGAGACCCAGTACTTC.

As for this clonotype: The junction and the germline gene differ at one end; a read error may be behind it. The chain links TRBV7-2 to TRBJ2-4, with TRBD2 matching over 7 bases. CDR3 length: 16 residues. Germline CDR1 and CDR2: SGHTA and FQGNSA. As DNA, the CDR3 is TGTGCCAGCAGCTTAGCTGGGGCGGGAGCCCAAAACATTCAGTACTTC. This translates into CASSLAGAGAQNIQYF.

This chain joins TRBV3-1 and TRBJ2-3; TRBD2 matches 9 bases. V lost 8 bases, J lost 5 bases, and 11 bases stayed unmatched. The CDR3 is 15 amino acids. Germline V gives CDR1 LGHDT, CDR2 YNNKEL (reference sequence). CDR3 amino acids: CASCVGSGSRDTQYF. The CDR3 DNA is TGTGCCAGCTGCGTCGGTAGCGGGAGCCGAGATACGCAGTATTTT.

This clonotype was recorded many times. CDR3 DNA: TGTGCCAGCAGCCAGATTAACTATGGCTACACCTTC. Protein: CASSQINYGYTF. This sequence joins TRBV3-1 and TRBJ1-2; D not resolved. CDR3 size: 12 residues. Trimming took 3 bases from V and 1 from J, leaving 3 bases between them. Germline CDR1 is LGHDT and CDR2 is YNNKEL (reference sequence).

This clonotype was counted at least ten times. The CDR3 loop reads CASSQARAGILSYGYTF. Here the CDR3 DNA reads TGTGCCAGCAGCCAAGCCCGGGCAGGGATCTTATCCTATGGCTACACCTTC. The V gene is TRBV3-1, the J gene TRBJ1-2; possible D gene TRBD1, 5 bases. V lost 1 base and J lost 4, with 19 bases in between. The CDR3 is 17 amino acids. CDR1 is LGHDT and CDR2 is YNNKEL in the germline V gene (reference sequence). The full variable domain, in which reference TRBV3-1 and TRBJ1-2 provide the parts outside the CDR3, is DTAVSQTPKYLVTQMGNDKSIKCEQNLGHDTMYWYKQDSKKFLKIMFSYNNKELIINETVPNRFSPKSPDKAHLNLHINSLELGDSAVYFCASSQARAGILSYGYTFGSGTRLTVV.

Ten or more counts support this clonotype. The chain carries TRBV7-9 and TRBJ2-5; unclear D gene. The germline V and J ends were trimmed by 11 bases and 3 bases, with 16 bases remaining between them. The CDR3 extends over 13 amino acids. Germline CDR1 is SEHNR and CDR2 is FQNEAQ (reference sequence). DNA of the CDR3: TGTGCCGCTGCGATGGCCCCCGAAGAGACCCAGTACTTC. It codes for CAAAMAPEETQYF.

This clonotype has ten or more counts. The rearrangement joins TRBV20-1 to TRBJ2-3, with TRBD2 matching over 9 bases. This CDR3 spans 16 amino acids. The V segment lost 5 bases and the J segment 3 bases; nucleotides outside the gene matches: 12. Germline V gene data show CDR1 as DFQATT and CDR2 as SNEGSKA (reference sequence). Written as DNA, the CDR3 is TGCAGTGCTTTCCAGATAGCGGGAGTCGAGACAGATACGCAGTATTTT. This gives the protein CSAFQIAGVETDTQYF.

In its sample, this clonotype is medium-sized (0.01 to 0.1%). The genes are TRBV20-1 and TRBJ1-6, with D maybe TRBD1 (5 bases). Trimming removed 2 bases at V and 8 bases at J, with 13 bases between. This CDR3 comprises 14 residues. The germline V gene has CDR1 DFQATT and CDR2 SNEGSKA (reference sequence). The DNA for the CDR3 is TGCAGTGCTAGATACCCCCGAGGGGATTCACCCCTCCACTTT. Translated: CSARYPRGDSPLHF.

Here the CDR3 reads CASSLATSDSSYEQYF. CDR3 DNA: TGTGCCAGCAGCTTAGCGACTTCGGACAGCTCCTACGAGCAGTACTTC. The chain combines TRBV7-2 with TRBJ2-7; the D gene is possibly TRBD1 (6 bases). The CDR3 runs 16 residues. Germline V gene sequence: CDR1 SGHTA, CDR2 FQGNSA. Deletions cut 0 bases from V and 0 bases from J, with 12 bases between.